This T cell receptor (beta chain) was recovered during a study of cytomegalovirus exposure and HLA in healthy donors. The PCR made use of 60 Vbeta and 13 Jbeta primers. Assay: immunoSEQ multiplex PCR; the TCRdb copy retains only in-frame clones and omits some. In the table there are about 99,000 clones, around 10% of which are singletons. Germline trimming cut 6 bases from V and 0 bases from J; bases unmatched to any gene: 9. The germline V gene has CDR1 MDHEN and CDR2 SYDVKM. The length of the CDR3 is 16 residues. This chain connects TRBV28 to TRBJ2-3; 7 bases match TRBD1. The receptor's source is a man in his forties in good health and CMV-seropositive. Sequencing was performed on PBMCs. The CDR3, as DNA: TGTGCCAGCAGGGGCGACAGGGATGGTAGCACAGATACGCAGTATTTT. It translates to CASRGDRDGSTDTQYF.